A single sample gave rise to the 18 T cell receptor beta chains below, sequenced in a study of T-cell reconstitution after alpha-beta-depleted transplantation in children (dated by TCRdb to the mid-2010s). Library preparation was by PCR. The sequencer was an Illumina HiSeq 2500. TCR libraries were prepared with molecular barcoding, using unique molecular identifiers to normalize TCRbeta repertoire quantification. Starting from the raw public reads, TCRdb applied fastp trimming at Q25, assembled clones with MiXCR and retained in-frame beta chains. Duplicate CDR3 protein sequences are folded into a single record with the most common DNA and genes. This sample lists just under 550,000 distinct CDR3 sequences; about a sixth were detected once. The ten largest clones capture roughly 3.3% of the sample. The sequencing here drew on PBMCs from the stem cell graft donor, taken from the stem cell graft. The receptors shown here come from a human donor who donated a stem cell graft to a child with acute lymphoblastic leukemia.

The chain has TRBV12-3 or TRBV12-4 and TRBJ2-5; no reliable D call. This CDR3 spans 13 amino acids. Trimming removed 5 bases from V and 4 bases from J, with 11 bases in between. The CDR3 protein is CASSPPWPETQYF. CDR3 coding DNA: TGTGCCAGCAGTCCCCCGTGGCCAGAGACCCAGTACTTC.

This clonotype was found a few times. This chain uses TRBV12-3 or TRBV12-4 with TRBJ2-7; 7 bases agree with TRBD2. The trim removed 5 bases at V and 2 bases at J, leaving 9 bases unmatched. The CDR3 has 15 residues. The CDR3 reads CASSTAGDPPYEQYF. In nucleotides, the CDR3 is TGTGCCAGCAGTACCGCGGGAGACCCACCCTACGAGCAGTACTTC.

This clonotype was recorded a few times. The chain is built from TRBV9 and TRBJ2-7; D uncertain. Germline V lookup: CDR1 SGDLS, CDR2 YYNGEE. The CDR3 length is 14 residues. The V end was cut by 0 bases, the J end by 0 bases, with 7 bases between. DNA for the CDR3: TGTGCCAGCAGCGTAGCTACGAACTCCTACGAGCAGTACTTC. Translated, it gives CASSVATNSYEQYF.

The J gene is TRBJ2-7, the V gene TRBV29-1; D is unresolved. CDR1 is SQVTM, CDR2 ANQGSEA, per germline. The CDR3 runs to 13 residues. V lost 1 base and J 4 bases, leaving 11 bases between the germline ends. CDR3 sequence reads: CSVEAKQDYEQYF. The CDR3 DNA follows: TGCAGCGTTGAAGCCAAACAAGATTACGAGCAGTACTTC.

This clonotype was counted between two and nine times. This chain uses TRBV4-1 with TRBJ1-1, with 7 bases matching TRBD1. The ends lost 5 bases at V and 8 bases at J; junction bases unmatched: 11. CDR1 is MGHRA, CDR2 YSYEKL, per germline. The CDR3 sequence is 14 residues long. The CDR3 reads CASSFRTGSAEAFF. Written as DNA, the CDR3 is TGCGCCAGCAGCTTTCGGACAGGATCAGCCGAAGCTTTCTTT.

This clonotype was detected only a few times. The chain uses TRBV9 and TRBJ1-2, with D uncertain. The CDR3 runs to 12 residues. CDR1 and CDR2 from the germline V gene are SGDLS and YYNGEE. The V end was cut by 8 bases, the J end by 1 base, with 9 bases between. This chain's CDR3 is CASSFLNYGYTF. CDR3 in DNA: TGTGCCAGTTCTTTCCTTAACTATGGCTACACCTTC.

A few counts support this clonotype. This chain joins TRBV20-1 and TRBJ2-5, with TRBD2 matching over 7 bases. Germline V gene sequence: CDR1 DFQATT, CDR2 SNEGSKA (reference sequence). V lost 3 bases, J lost 3 bases, and 13 bases stayed unmatched. The CDR3 runs 16 residues. This CDR3 reads CSASFSAGVVKETQYF. The CDR3 nucleotides read TGCAGTGCTAGTTTTTCGGCGGGAGTGGTGAAAGAGACCCAGTACTTC.

The chain couples TRBV21-1 to TRBJ2-3; the table's D call, TRBD1, has no DNA check behind it. TRBV21-1 is a pseudogene locus. The CDR3 loop spans 17 amino acids. The CDR3 spells CASSKEGQAVNTDTQYF. In DNA, the CDR3 is TGTGCCAGCAGCAAAGAGGGGCAGGCGGTAAACACAGATACGCAGTATTTT.

This clonotype was seen more than once but under ten times. This sequence joins TRBV2 and TRBJ1-3; 9 nucleotides match TRBD1. Germline lookup yields CDR1 SNHLY and CDR2 FYNNEI. The CDR3 is made up of 18 amino acids. After removal of 2 bases from V and 0 bases from J, the junction contained 8 bases not matched to a gene. The CDR3 spells CASSEPPGQGNSGNTIYF. CDR3 in DNA: TGTGCCAGCAGTGAACCCCCGGGACAGGGCAACTCTGGAAACACCATATATTTT. The full variable domain, rest sourced from reference TRBV2 and TRBJ1-3, is EPEVTQTPSHQVTQMGQEVILRCVPISNHLYFYWYRQILGQKVEFLVSFYNNEISEKSEIFDDQFSVERPDGSNFTLKIRSTKLEDSAMYFCASSEPPGQGNSGNTIYFGEGSWLTVV.

The V call is TRBV12-3 or TRBV12-4, the J call TRBJ2-1; D call uncertain. Trimming took 4 bases from V and 5 from J, leaving 9 bases between them. CDR3 size: 13 residues. The CDR3 protein is CASSSHWDNEQFF. CDR3 sequence (DNA): TGTGCCAGCAGTTCACATTGGGACAATGAGCAGTTCTTC.

This clonotype was observed a handful of times. In DNA form, the CDR3 reads TGCAGTGCTGGGGACACCTATAGCAATCAGCCCCAGCATTTT. Residues: CSAGDTYSNQPQHF. The chain links TRBV20-1 to TRBJ1-5, with TRBD1 as a possible D gene (6 bases). Germline V lookup: CDR1 DFQATT, CDR2 SNEGSKA (reference sequence). V lost 5 bases and J lost 0, with 11 bases in between. CDR3 length: 14 amino acids.

This chain connects TRBV12-3 or TRBV12-4 to TRBJ1-5; TRBD1 matches at 9 bases. CDR3 size: 13 residues. J lost 6 bases, V lost 6 bases, and 3 bases had no gene match. The CDR3 DNA reads as TGTGCCAGCAGCGGACAGGGGACTCAGCCCCAGCATTTT. It codes for CASSGQGTQPQHF.

In its sample, this clonotype was seen a few times. The chain carries TRBV20-1 and TRBJ2-7; 11 positions agree with TRBD1. The germline gives CDR1 DFQATT, CDR2 SNEGSKA (reference sequence). V lost 3 bases to trimming and J lost 5 bases; unmatched junction nucleotides: 6. CDR3 length: 14 amino acids. For the CDR3, the DNA is TGCAGTGCTAGTGTGGACAGGGGGCAACACGAGCAGTACTTC. Translating it yields CSASVDRGQHEQYF.

V usage is TRBV3-1 and J usage is TRBJ2-7; 8 bases are a match to TRBD2. J was trimmed by 0 bases and V by 0 bases; bases with no gene match: 16. Germline CDR1 reads LGHDT; CDR2 reads YNNKEL (reference sequence). The CDR3 is made up of 20 amino acids. This CDR3 is CASSQDLPAGVGWSSYEQYF. The CDR3 coding sequence is TGTGCCAGCAGCCAAGATCTCCCAGCGGGAGTAGGTTGGAGCTCCTACGAGCAGTACTTC.

This clonotype was seen once. The chain couples TRBV7-8 to TRBJ1-4, with 7 bases lining up with TRBD1. Germline V CDR1 and CDR2: SGHVS, FQNEAQ. The CDR3 is made up of 14 amino acids. Trimming took 10 bases from V and 5 from J; bases not matched to a gene: 10. CDR3: CATNTGTANEKLFF. The CDR3 nucleotides are TGTGCCACCAACACGGGGACAGCGAATGAAAAACTGTTTTTT.

The chain links TRBV5-1 to TRBJ1-3; no reliable D call. Germline values: CDR1 SGHRS, CDR2 YFSETQ. This CDR3 has 14 amino acids. Trimming removed 5 bases from V and 7 bases from J, with 16 bases in between. DNA for the CDR3: TGCGCCAGCAGTTCGCGAGCCCTGTCGAACACCATATATTTT. Translation gives CASSSRALSNTIYF.

This clonotype has just a few counts. The CDR3 DNA reads TGCGCCAGCAGCTTGGCCGAGACATCTAATGAAAAACTGTTTTTT. The encoded protein is CASSLAETSNEKLFF. The chain links TRBV5-1 to TRBJ1-4; D ambiguous. Germline V gives CDR1 SGHRS, CDR2 YFSETQ. V was pared by 0 bases and J by 3 bases, with 9 bases between. This CDR3 is 15 amino acids long.

A few counts support this clonotype. CDR3 region: CASSFDSSTNEKLFF. The CDR3, as DNA: TGTGCCAGCAGCTTCGACAGTTCAACTAATGAAAAACTGTTTTTT. V is TRBV7-8 and J is TRBJ1-4, with a possible D match to TRBD1 (5 bases). The CDR3 length is 15 residues. Germline assignment: CDR1 SGHVS and CDR2 FQNEAQ. The V end was cut by 3 bases, the J end by 0 bases, with 8 bases between.